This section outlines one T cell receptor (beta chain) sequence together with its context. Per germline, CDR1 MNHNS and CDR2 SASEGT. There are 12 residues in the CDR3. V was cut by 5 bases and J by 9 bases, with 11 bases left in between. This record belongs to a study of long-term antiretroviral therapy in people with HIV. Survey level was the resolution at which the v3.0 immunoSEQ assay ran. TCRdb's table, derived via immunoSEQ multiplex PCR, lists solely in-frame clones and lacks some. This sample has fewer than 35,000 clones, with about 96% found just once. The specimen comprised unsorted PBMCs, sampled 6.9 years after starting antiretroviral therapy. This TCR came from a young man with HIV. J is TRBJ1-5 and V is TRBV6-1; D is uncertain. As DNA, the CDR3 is TGTGCCAGCAGTCTCCCGGTAGGGCCCCAGCATTTT. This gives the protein CASSLPVGPQHF.